A single T cell receptor beta chain is shown here with its context. No antigen is known for it. The entry originates in a study of identical twins. TCRdb independently ran MiXCR on the 5' RACE reads; one entry per CDR3 protein. The repertoire holds some 460,000 distinct CDR3 sequences, with 14% as singletons. Study findings and constraints: Memory repertoires showed no such pattern, whereas abundant cord blood beta clonotypes carried fewer insertions.

The CDR3 length is 12 residues. Germline V gives CDR1 SQVTM, CDR2 ANQGSEA. V was trimmed by 7 bases and J by 6 bases, leaving 14 bases between them. The same specimen was also included in a second study, on yellow fever vaccine responses in identical twins.

The sequenced material came from CD4+ T cells sorted from blood. This sequence originates from a woman under 30 in good health. The chain employs TRBV29-1 and TRBJ2-3; a weak D match, TRBD2 (5 bases). The CDR3 sequence is CSGRGSRDTQYF. CDR3 bases: TGCAGCGGACGCGGGTCGAGGGATACGCAGTATTTT.